What follows are 27 T cell receptor beta chains derived from one specimen sequenced in a study of identical twins. MiXCR was run by TCRdb on the 5' RACE reads, yielding one entry per CDR3 protein. The sample holds fewer than 550,000 distinct CDR3 sequences, about 13% seen once. These data were also reused for a study on yellow fever vaccine responses in identical twins.

The sequenced sample consisted of CD4+ T cells sorted from blood. Source of these receptors: a woman aged 18 to 35 in good health.

This chain links TRBV5-5 with TRBJ2-2; D remains unclear. V lost 3 bases to trimming and J lost 2 bases, with 14 bases between them. The CDR3 spans 16 residues. CDR1 SGHKS and CDR2 YYEKEE come from the germline V gene (reference sequence). Here the CDR3 reads CASSSYLTANTGELFF. The CDR3 DNA follows: TGTGCCAGCAGCTCGTACTTGACGGCTAACACCGGGGAGCTGTTTTTT.

This clonotype was seen a handful of times. The gene calls are TRBV4-3 and TRBJ2-1, with TRBD2 matching over 8 bases. V lost 3 bases to trimming and J lost 6 bases; unmatched junction nucleotides: 4. This CDR3 contains 14 residues. Germline V CDR1 and CDR2: LGHNA, YSLEER. CDR3 nucleotide sequence: TGCGCCAGCAGCCACATAGCGGGACTCAATGAGCAGTTCTTC. Translating it yields CASSHIAGLNEQFF.

This clonotype was detected ten times or more. V usage is TRBV12-3 or TRBV12-4 and J usage is TRBJ2-1; TRBD2 is a possible D gene (7 bases). Deletions cut 4 bases from V and 4 bases from J, with 20 bases between. This CDR3 has 17 residues. CDR3 DNA sequence: TGTGCCAGCAGTTCCCCCTGGGGGGCTAGCGGATACAATGAGCAGTTCTTC. Translated: CASSSPWGASGYNEQFF.

This clonotype was observed a handful of times. This chain connects TRBV20-1 to TRBJ2-1; D is unresolved. This CDR3 comprises 13 residues. The germline V and J ends were trimmed by 1 base and 12 bases, with 16 bases remaining between them. CDR1 and CDR2 (germline): DFQATT, SNEGSKA (reference sequence). The DNA for the CDR3 is TGCAGTGCTAGAGCAGAGAGCCGGGTTGGGCAGTTCTTC. Translating gives CSARAESRVGQFF.

The rearrangement links TRBV14 to TRBJ2-1, with 9 bases identical to TRBD1. Germline V gives CDR1 SGHDN, CDR2 FVKESK. Unmatched junction bases numbered 5, after V lost 1 base and J lost 16 bases. The CDR3 is made up of 12 amino acids. In nucleotides, the CDR3 is TGTGCCAGCAGCCAAGTCCCGGGACAGGGTTTCTTC. It codes for CASSQVPGQGFF.

This clonotype was seen a few times. The chain recombines TRBV19 with TRBJ1-1; possible D gene TRBD1, 5 bases. V lost 5 bases and J 1 base, leaving 8 bases between the germline ends. Germline lookup yields CDR1 LNHDA and CDR2 SQIVND (reference sequence). The CDR3 contains 13 residues. The CDR3 sequence: CASSQGWNTEAFF. CDR3 coding DNA: TGTGCCAGTAGTCAGGGATGGAACACTGAAGCTTTCTTT.

J is TRBJ2-5 and V is TRBV9, with D possibly called TRBD1 or TRBD2 (5 bases each). Germline loops: CDR1 SGDLS, CDR2 YYNGEE. The CDR3 contains 16 residues. Trimming took 0 bases from V and 9 from J, leaving 21 bases between them. For the CDR3, the DNA is TGTGCCAGCAGCGTAGCAGACCGTCGTGGGGGTGGGGCCCAGTACTTC. This sequence encodes CASSVADRRGGGAQYF.

The table lists this clonotype with many counts. The chain has TRBV6-5 and TRBJ2-3, with D possibly matching TRBD2 (5 bases). CDR1 and CDR2 (germline): MNHEY, SVGAGI. With 6 bases removed from V and 4 bases from J, the gap between germline ends came to 14 bases. The CDR3 has 14 amino acids. CDR3 DNA: TGTGCCAGCAGATATTATGAGCGGTCAGATACGCAGTATTTT. The encoded protein is CASRYYERSDTQYF.

This clonotype was observed many times. The chain recombines TRBV7-8 with TRBJ2-1; 8 bases match TRBD2. Unmatched junction bases numbered 10, after V lost 11 bases and J lost 7 bases. The V gene's germline CDR1 is SGHVS and CDR2 FQNEAQ. This CDR3 contains 13 residues. The CDR3 nucleotides read TGTGCCGGATCCGGGACTAGGGGTAATGAGCAGTTCTTC. The encoded protein is CAGSGTRGNEQFF.

This clonotype has more than one count but fewer than ten. The CDR3 region has the DNA TGCGCCAGCAGCGCGTCTAGCGGGGGAGCTCAAGAGACCCAGTACTTC. This encodes CASSASSGGAQETQYF. The chain is built from TRBV5-1 and TRBJ2-5; 10 nucleotides match TRBD2. Germline CDR1 SGHRS, CDR2 YFSETQ. Unmatched junction bases numbered 8, after V lost 4 bases and J lost 2 bases. CDR3 length: 16 amino acids.

The chain uses TRBV12-3 or TRBV12-4 and TRBJ1-1; D perhaps matches TRBD1 (5 bases). The germline V and J ends were trimmed by 2 bases and 1 base, with 8 bases remaining between them. This CDR3 has 14 residues. CDR3 sequence reads: CASSLRGKNTEAFF. The CDR3 coding sequence is TGTGCCAGCAGTTTAAGGGGAAAGAACACTGAAGCTTTCTTT.

Ten or more counts support this clonotype. This chain uses TRBV6-1 with TRBJ1-5; no reliable D call. Germline CDR1 is MNHNS and CDR2 is SASEGT. V was pared by 6 bases and J by 4 bases, with 16 bases between. This CDR3 has 15 residues. CDR3 sequence reads: CASSLTGGDNQPQHF. CDR3 DNA: TGTGCCAGCAGCCTAACGGGAGGAGATAATCAGCCCCAGCATTTT.

This clonotype was found a few times. The V call is TRBV7-2, the J call TRBJ2-7, with 14 bases that match TRBD2. J was trimmed by 2 bases and V by 2 bases; bases with no gene match: 2. The CDR3 is 16 residues long. Germline CDR1 SGHTA, CDR2 FQGNSA. The CDR3 DNA reads TGTGCCAGCAGCTTACGACTAGCGGGAGGGCCCTACGAGCAGTACTTC. This codes for CASSLRLAGGPYEQYF.

The chain couples TRBV3-1 to TRBJ2-7; 7 bases are a match to TRBD1. The CDR3 contains 17 residues. The germline V gene encodes CDR1 LGHDT and CDR2 YNNKEL (reference sequence). Trimming removed 5 bases from V and 6 bases from J; junction bases left unmatched: 19. CDR3 residues: CASSLAGTALFLGEQYF. CDR3 DNA: TGTGCCAGCAGCTTGGCCGGGACAGCCCTCTTTCTCGGCGAGCAGTACTTC.

The rearrangement links TRBV10-3 to TRBJ2-7, with 9 bases that match TRBD1. V lost 6 bases and J lost 3; bases outside the gene matches: 12. Germline-derived CDR1 and CDR2 are ENHRY and SYGVKD. The CDR3 contains 16 residues. CDR3 amino acids: CAISGKPGTGNYEQYF. DNA of the CDR3: TGTGCCATCAGCGGCAAGCCCGGGACAGGGAACTACGAGCAGTACTTC.

The J gene is TRBJ2-2, the V gene TRBV5-4, with 7 positions matching TRBD2. Trimming removed 2 bases from V and 4 bases from J; junction bases left unmatched: 8. Looked up from germline, CDR1 is SGHNT and CDR2 is YYREEE (reference sequence). This CDR3 comprises 16 residues. In DNA form, the CDR3 reads TGTGCCAGCAGCTTACCCAGCGGGGACGCCACCGGGGAGCTGTTTTTT. It encodes CASSLPSGDATGELFF.

This clonotype was found many times. This chain joins TRBV12-3 or TRBV12-4 and TRBJ2-7; maybe TRBD2 (5 bases). Between the trimmed V and J ends, which lost 6 bases and 6 bases, there was a span of 15 bases. The CDR3 sequence is 13 residues long. CDR3 sequence reads: CASSEGKNSEQYF. CDR3 nucleotides: TGTGCCAGCAGCGAGGGTAAGAACTCCGAGCAGTACTTC.

This clonotype showed up just a few times. This CDR3 reads CASSIAGALGGELFF. The CDR3 coding sequence is TGTGCCAGCAGCATAGCGGGAGCCCTCGGCGGGGAGCTGTTTTTT. V is TRBV11-3 and J is TRBJ2-2, with 9 bases aligning to TRBD2. Germline-derived CDR1 and CDR2 are SGHNT and YENEEA. J was trimmed by 7 bases and V by 5 bases; bases with no gene match: 8. The CDR3 consists of 15 residues. Full variable domain (missing parts from reference TRBV11-3 and TRBJ2-2): EAGVVQSPRYKIIEKKQPVAFWCNPISGHNTLYWYLQNLGQGPELLIRYENEEAVDDSQLPKDRFSAERLKGVDSTLKIQPAELGDSAVYLCASSIAGALGGELFFGEGSRLTVL.

This clonotype showed up just a few times. The chain uses TRBV10-2 and TRBJ1-6; no firm D call. CDR1 is WSHSY and CDR2 is SAAADI in the germline V gene. The CDR3 is 14 amino acids. Trimming shortened V by 2 bases and J by 6 bases, and 8 bases separated the two germline ends. CDR3 DNA sequence: TGCGCCAGCAGTGAGAAGGGCCTTAATTCACCCCTCCACTTT. It translates to CASSEKGLNSPLHF.

The rearrangement uses TRBV28 and TRBJ1-3, with 8 bases aligning to TRBD1. The CDR3 length is 13 residues. Trimming cost V 6 bases and J 6 bases; bases outside gene matches: 4. Germline lookup yields CDR1 MDHEN and CDR2 SYDVKM. This chain's CDR3 is CASRGQGVNTIYF. The CDR3, as DNA: TGTGCCAGCAGAGGACAGGGTGTAAACACCATATATTTT.

The rearrangement joins TRBV7-6 to TRBJ2-3; the D gene is possibly TRBD1 (6 bases). In germline, CDR1 is SGHVS, CDR2 FNYEAQ. Trimming stripped 1 base from V and 0 bases from J, with 11 bases between. The CDR3 length is 16 residues. DNA of the CDR3: TGTGCCAGCAGCTTAGGGACAGCATCTAGCACAGATACGCAGTATTTT. It is translated as CASSLGTASSTDTQYF.

This clonotype was picked up one time. At one end, the junction sequence differs from germline, possibly due to a read error. The rearrangement links TRBV2 to TRBJ2-2; 9 nucleotides match TRBD1. The CDR3 runs to 18 residues. CDR1 and CDR2 (germline): SNHLY, FYNNEI. CDR3 nucleotides: TGTGCCTGCAGTTTAACCCTCACAGGGGGCCGAAACACCGGGGAGCTGTTTTTT. This sequence encodes CACSLTLTGGRNTGELFF.

J is TRBJ2-7 and V is TRBV6-2 or TRBV6-3; D ambiguous. Trimming left V 6 bases short and J 0 bases short, with 15 bases between. Germline V gives CDR1 MNHEY, CDR2 SVGEGT. The CDR3 runs 15 residues. In DNA form, the CDR3 reads TGTGCCAGCAGCCAACTCCTAACCAGCTCCTACGAGCAGTACTTC. Translated, it gives CASSQLLTSSYEQYF.

A few counts support this clonotype. The genes are TRBV2 and TRBJ2-1; 9 bases map to TRBD2. The germline V gene has CDR1 SNHLY and CDR2 FYNNEI. The CDR3 consists of 15 residues. Trimming took 5 bases from V and 6 from J; bases not matched to a gene: 8. CDR3 in amino acids: CASSPGTSTLNEQFF. CDR3 DNA: TGTGCCAGCAGTCCCGGGACTAGCACCCTCAATGAGCAGTTCTTC. The full variable domain, in which reference TRBV2 and TRBJ2-1 provide the parts outside the CDR3, is EPEVTQTPSHQVTQMGQEVILRCVPISNHLYFYWYRQILGQKVEFLVSFYNNEISEKSEIFDDQFSVERPDGSNFTLKIRSTKLEDSAMYFCASSPGTSTLNEQFFGPGTRLTVL.

The genes are TRBV5-6 and TRBJ1-1; the D gene is possibly TRBD1 (6 bases). Germline-derived CDR1 and CDR2 are SGHDT and YYEEEE. This CDR3 spans 13 amino acids. V shed 6 bases and J shed 4 bases, with 13 bases lying between them. The CDR3 nucleotides read TGTGCCAGCAACTACAGGGTAGGCACTGAAGCTTTCTTT. This encodes CASNYRVGTEAFF.

The CDR3 here is CASSYLVGGLSNEQFF. CDR3 nucleotides: TGTGCCAGCAGTTACTTAGTCGGGGGGTTAAGCAATGAGCAGTTCTTC. The chain recombines TRBV6-2 or TRBV6-3 with TRBJ2-1; 7 bases are shared with TRBD2. V lost 1 base, J lost 6 bases, and 9 bases stayed unmatched. Germline lookup yields CDR1 MNHEY and CDR2 SVGEGT. This CDR3 comprises 16 residues.

The J gene is TRBJ1-1, the V gene TRBV7-9; D is unresolved. Germline V gene lookup returns CDR1 SEHNR and CDR2 FQNEAQ (reference sequence). V gave up 3 bases and J gave up 0 bases, with 8 bases separating them. The CDR3 is made up of 14 amino acids. CDR3 region: CASSLRELNTEAFF. CDR3 DNA sequence: TGTGCCAGCAGCTTGAGGGAGTTGAACACTGAAGCTTTCTTT.